Below, 20 T cell receptor beta chains from the same sample are listed, as sequenced in a study of molecular identifiers for immune sequencing clone quantification. Each CDR3 protein gets one entry after TCRdb re-called the PCR reads with MiXCR. The repertoire holds fewer than 45,000 distinct CDR3 sequences, with about 18% as singletons. Sequenced material: naive CD8+ T cells from blood, with Jurkat cell RNA spiked in. The subset is: FACS-sorted CD8+CD4-CCR7+CD45RA+ naive T cells. Source of these receptors: a human donor in good health. Some libraries in this study had Jurkat cell RNA spiked in.

Regarding this clonotype: With a much larger clone just one base away, this may be a read error. This chain connects TRBV9 to TRBJ2-2; TRBD1 aligns across 9 bases. In germline, CDR1 is SGDLS, CDR2 YYNGEE. The ends lost 2 bases at V and 3 bases at J; junction bases unmatched: 8. The CDR3 is 17 amino acids. The DNA of the CDR3 is TGTGCCAGCAGCGTTGCACCCTGGACAGGGGACACCGGGGAGCTGTTTTTT. Protein product: CASSVAPWTGDTGELFF.

The chain uses TRBV20-1 and TRBJ2-1; 10 bases map to TRBD2. Unmatched junction bases numbered 4, after V lost 5 bases and J lost 9 bases. The CDR3 has 12 amino acids. Germline V CDR1 and CDR2: DFQATT, SNEGSKA (reference sequence). The CDR3: CSALAGAGEQFF. As DNA, the CDR3 is TGCAGTGCTCTAGCGGGAGCAGGTGAGCAGTTCTTC.

At least ten counts were recorded for this clonotype. The chain employs TRBV7-6 and TRBJ2-7; 7 bases match TRBD1. CDR3 length: 13 residues. Germline CDR1 is SGHVS and CDR2 is FNYEAQ. The V segment lost 7 bases and the J segment 4 bases; nucleotides outside the gene matches: 7. In DNA, the CDR3 is TGTGCCAGCACCCCAGGGGGAAGGTACGAGCAGTACTTC. Amino acids: CASTPGGRYEQYF.

This clonotype was found many times. V is TRBV30 and J is TRBJ1-1; a possible D gene is TRBD1 (5 bases). The germline gives CDR1 GTSNPN, CDR2 SVGIG (reference sequence). V was clipped by 0 bases and J by 1 base, with 9 bases between them. The CDR3 is 14 amino acids. Here the CDR3 reads CAWSVGTGNTEAFF. The CDR3 nucleotides are TGTGCCTGGAGTGTGGGTACAGGGAACACTGAAGCTTTCTTT.

Worth noting for this clonotype: With a much larger clone just one base away, this may be a read error. V usage is TRBV7-9 and J usage is TRBJ1-2; no reliable D call. CDR1 SEHNR and CDR2 FQNEAQ come from the germline V gene (reference sequence). This CDR3 contains 13 residues. With 5 bases removed from V and 2 bases from J, the gap between germline ends came to 9 bases. The CDR3 spells CASSEDGNYGYTF. In nucleotides, the CDR3 is TGTGCCAGCAGCGAAGACGGCAACTATGGCTACACCTTC.

A single count supports this clonotype. A much larger clone differs by one base, so this may be a read error. This chain links TRBV19 with TRBJ1-2; D ambiguous. The CDR3 is 13 amino acids. Looked up from germline, CDR1 is LNHDA and CDR2 is SQIVND (reference sequence). V was pared by 5 bases and J by 4 bases, with 11 bases between. The CDR3 is CASSSSEPYGYTF. For the CDR3, the DNA is TGTGCCAGTAGTTCGTCAGAGCCCTATGGCTACACCTTC.

Notes on this clonotype: This may come from a read error, since a much larger clone is one base off. The V call is TRBV29-1, the J call TRBJ2-1; 10 bases line up with TRBD2. J lost 9 bases, V lost 3 bases, and 8 bases had no gene match. The CDR3 covers 14 residues. Germline-derived CDR1 and CDR2 are SQVTM and ANQGSEA. CDR3 in amino acids: CSVDVASGSFEQFF. In DNA form, the CDR3 reads TGCAGCGTTGACGTGGCTAGCGGGAGTTTTGAGCAGTTCTTC.

Of note for this clonotype: A clone one base away is much larger, so this may be a read error. The chain combines TRBV27 with TRBJ2-3; D ambiguous. CDR3 length equals 16 residues. Germline values: CDR1 MNHEY, CDR2 SMNVEV (reference sequence). CDR3 sequence reads: CAGSPRGFGVTDTQYF. CDR3 in DNA: TGTGCCGGCAGTCCCCGTGGATTTGGGGTCACAGATACGCAGTATTTT.

This clonotype was found many times. The chain couples TRBV4-2 to TRBJ2-7; D is possibly TRBD2 (5 bases). Per the germline V gene, CDR1 is LGHNA and CDR2 is YNFKEQ. Trimming left V 1 base short and J 5 bases short, with 18 bases between. The CDR3 has 16 amino acids. The CDR3 region has the DNA TGTGCCAGCAGCCAAGTTCCATCGGGGTATCGGCACGAGCAGTACTTC. Amino acids: CASSQVPSGYRHEQYF.

The rearrangement links TRBV12-5 to TRBJ2-1; the match to TRBD2 covers 10 bases. Germline CDR1 is LGHNT and CDR2 is FRNRAP. With V trimmed by 0 bases and J by 6 bases, 5 bases remained unmatched. The length of the CDR3 is 16 residues. The chain's CDR3 is CASGLVGLAEGNEQFF. CDR3 nucleotides: TGTGCTAGTGGTTTGGTAGGACTAGCGGAAGGCAATGAGCAGTTCTTC.

The rearrangement uses TRBV3-1 and TRBJ2-3; D might be TRBD2 (6 bases). V gave up 0 bases and J gave up 2 bases, with 9 bases separating them. Per the germline V gene, CDR1 is LGHDT and CDR2 is YNNKEL (reference sequence). CDR3 length equals 15 residues. The CDR3 protein is CASSQEEGYTDTQYF. Here the CDR3 DNA reads TGTGCCAGCAGCCAAGAGGAGGGTTACACAGATACGCAGTATTTT.

By its share, this clonotype is medium-sized. The gene calls are TRBV25-1 and TRBJ2-7, with D possibly being TRBD2 (5 bases). In germline, CDR1 is MGHDK, CDR2 SYGVNS. The ends were cut back, 4 bases at V and 6 bases at J, with 10 bases in the middle. CDR3 length: 12 residues. CDR3 nucleotides: TGTGCCAGCAGTGCTAAAGCGGCCGAGCAGTACTTC. Its protein is CASSAKAAEQYF.

This clonotype was found many times. The chain couples TRBV7-9 to TRBJ2-5; D is possibly TRBD1 (6 bases). Germline CDR1 and CDR2: SEHNR and FQNEAQ (reference sequence). Trimming took off 6 bases at V and 2 bases at J, with 19 bases between the two ends. This CDR3 has 16 amino acids. In DNA, the CDR3 is TGTGCCAGCAGGCCAAAGGAGCCGGGACAACAAGAGACCCAGTACTTC. Encoded protein: CASRPKEPGQQETQYF.

The genes are TRBV13 and TRBJ2-2; D is uncertain. The CDR3 has 16 amino acids. CDR1 and CDR2 from the germline V gene are PRHDT and FYEKMQ (reference sequence). Trimming shortened V by 5 bases and J by 0 bases, and 13 bases separated the two germline ends. As DNA, the CDR3 is TGTGCCAGCAGCACCTTAACAGTTTCGAACACCGGGGAGCTGTTTTTT. Translated: CASSTLTVSNTGELFF.

This chain links TRBV7-9 with TRBJ2-7, with 11 nucleotides matching TRBD1. V dropped 5 bases and J dropped 3; count of bases not matched to a gene: 3. The germline V gene encodes CDR1 SEHNR and CDR2 FQNEAQ (reference sequence). The CDR3 consists of 14 residues. CDR3 residues: CASSTGTGGYEQYF. In nucleotides, the CDR3 is TGTGCCAGCAGCACCGGGACAGGGGGCTACGAGCAGTACTTC.

This clonotype was observed many times. The chain couples TRBV27 to TRBJ2-7; D is undetermined. The germline V and J ends were trimmed by 5 bases and 5 bases, with 19 bases remaining between them. This CDR3 comprises 15 residues. Germline CDR1 MNHEY, CDR2 SMNVEV (reference sequence). The DNA for the CDR3 is TGTGCCAGCAGTCCGGGTCCTACCCCCACCGACGAGCAGTACTTC. Translating gives CASSPGPTPTDEQYF.

Of note for this clonotype: This could be a read error, since a much larger clone is one nucleotide away. The J gene is TRBJ2-2, the V gene TRBV10-3; D is possibly TRBD1 (5 bases). This CDR3 region has 15 residues. V lost 6 bases, J lost 4 bases, and 15 bases lay in between. Germline V lookup: CDR1 ENHRY, CDR2 SYGVKD. The CDR3 DNA sequence: TGTGCCATCAGAACCGACAGTAGCACCACCGGGGAGCTGTTTTTT. Protein sequence: CAIRTDSSTTGELFF.

This clonotype occurred many times. The chain employs TRBV27 and TRBJ2-7, with 12 nucleotides matching TRBD1. From germline, CDR1 is MNHEY and CDR2 SMNVEV (reference sequence). With V trimmed by 5 bases and J by 1 base, 9 bases remained unmatched. This CDR3 contains 17 residues. The CDR3 nucleotides read TGTGCCAGCAGTCCGATAGGGACAGGGGGCTTGTCCTACGAGCAGTACTTC. Amino acids: CASSPIGTGGLSYEQYF.

This clonotype was observed at least ten times. This rearrangement joins TRBV5-6 to TRBJ2-1; D possibly corresponds to TRBD2 (5 bases). This CDR3 is built from 16 residues. CDR1 is SGHDT and CDR2 is YYEEEE in the germline V gene. V was cut by 4 bases and J by 3 bases, with 17 bases left in between. The CDR3 loop is CASSPEGPGNYNEQFF. The CDR3 nucleotides are TGTGCCAGCAGCCCCGAGGGTCCGGGAAACTACAATGAGCAGTTCTTC.

Concerning this clonotype itself: This may stem from a read error, because a much larger clone lies one nucleotide away. The chain employs TRBV2 and TRBJ2-4; D is possibly TRBD2 (6 bases). Looked up from germline, CDR1 is SNHLY and CDR2 is FYNNEI. This CDR3 comprises 11 residues. CDR3 nucleotides: TGTGTCAGCAAACACGCCGAGGAGGGGTACTTC. This translates into CVSKHAEEGYF.